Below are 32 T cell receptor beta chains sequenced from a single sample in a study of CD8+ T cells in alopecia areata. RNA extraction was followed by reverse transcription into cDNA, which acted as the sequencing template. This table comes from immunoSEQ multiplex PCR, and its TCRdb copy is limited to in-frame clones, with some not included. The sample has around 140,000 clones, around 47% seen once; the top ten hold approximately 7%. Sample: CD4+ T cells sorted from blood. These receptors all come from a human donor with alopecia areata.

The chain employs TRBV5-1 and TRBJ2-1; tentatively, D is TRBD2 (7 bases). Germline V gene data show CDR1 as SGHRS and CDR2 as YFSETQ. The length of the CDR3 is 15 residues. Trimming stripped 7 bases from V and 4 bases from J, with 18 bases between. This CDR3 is CASSADGGAYNEQFF. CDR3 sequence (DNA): TGCGCCAGCTCCGCGGATGGGGGGGCTTACAATGAGCAGTTCTTC.

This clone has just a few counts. DNA for the CDR3: TGCAGCGTTGAAGACTTCCCCTACTACGAGTCGACGCAGTATTTT. Protein product: CSVEDFPYYESTQYF. The genes are TRBV29-1 and TRBJ2-3; D unresolved. The ends were cut back, 0 bases at V and 9 bases at J, with 19 bases in the middle. The germline gives CDR1 SQVTM, CDR2 ANQGSEA. The CDR3 spans 15 residues.

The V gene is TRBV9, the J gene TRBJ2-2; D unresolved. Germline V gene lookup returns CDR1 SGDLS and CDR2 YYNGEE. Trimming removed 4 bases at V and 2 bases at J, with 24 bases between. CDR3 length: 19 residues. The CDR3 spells CASSRSIRADSLNTGELFF. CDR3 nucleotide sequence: TGTGCCAGCAGCCGTAGCATCCGGGCAGATTCTTTAAACACCGGGGAGCTGTTTTTT.

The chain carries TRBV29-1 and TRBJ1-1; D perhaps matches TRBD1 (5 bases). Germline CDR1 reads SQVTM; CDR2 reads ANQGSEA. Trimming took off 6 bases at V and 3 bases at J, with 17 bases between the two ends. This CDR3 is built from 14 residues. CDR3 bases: TGCAGCGTACTCGGGGGGGGAGGCTACACTGAAGCTTTCTTT. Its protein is CSVLGGGGYTEAFF.

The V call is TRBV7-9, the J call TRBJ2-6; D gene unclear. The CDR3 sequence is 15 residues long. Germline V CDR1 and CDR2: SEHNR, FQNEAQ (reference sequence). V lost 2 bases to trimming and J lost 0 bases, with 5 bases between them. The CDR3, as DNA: TGTGCCAGCAGCTTACTCTCCTCTGGGGCCAACGTCCTGACTTTC. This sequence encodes CASSLLSSGANVLTF.

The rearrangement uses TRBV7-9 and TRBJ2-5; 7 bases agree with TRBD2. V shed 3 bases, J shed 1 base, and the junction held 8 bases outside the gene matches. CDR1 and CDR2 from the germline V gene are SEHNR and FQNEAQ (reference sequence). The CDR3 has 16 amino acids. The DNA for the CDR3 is TGTGCCAGCAGCTTCGTTGTAGGGACTATCCAAGAGACCCAGTACTTC. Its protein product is CASSFVVGTIQETQYF.

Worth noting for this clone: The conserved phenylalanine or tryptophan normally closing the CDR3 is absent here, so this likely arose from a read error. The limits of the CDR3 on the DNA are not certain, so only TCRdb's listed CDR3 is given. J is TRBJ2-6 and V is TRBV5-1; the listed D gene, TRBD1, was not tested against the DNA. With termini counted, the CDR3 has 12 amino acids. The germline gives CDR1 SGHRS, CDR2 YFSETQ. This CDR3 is CASEQAEDQGQV.

CDR3 nucleotide sequence: TGTGCCAGCAGTCACAGGGTTTACAATGAGCAGTTCTTC. Its protein product is CASSHRVYNEQFF. The chain couples TRBV25-1 to TRBJ2-1; TRBD1 is a possible D gene (6 bases). The CDR3 runs 13 residues. Germline V gives CDR1 MGHDK, CDR2 SYGVNS. V dropped 5 bases and J dropped 4 bases, with 9 bases sitting between them.

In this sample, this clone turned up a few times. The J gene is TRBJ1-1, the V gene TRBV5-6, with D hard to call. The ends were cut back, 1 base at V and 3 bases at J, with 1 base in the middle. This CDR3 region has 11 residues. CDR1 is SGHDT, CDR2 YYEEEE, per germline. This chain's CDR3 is CASSLYTEAFF. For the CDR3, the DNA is TGTGCCAGCAGCTTGTACACTGAAGCTTTCTTT. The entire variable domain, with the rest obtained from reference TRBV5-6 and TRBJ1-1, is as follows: DAGVTQSPTHLIKTRGQQVTLRCSPKSGHDTVSWYQQALGQGPQFIFQYYEEEERQRGNFPDRFSGHQFPNYSSELNVNALLLGDSALYLCASSLYTEAFFGQGTRLTVV.

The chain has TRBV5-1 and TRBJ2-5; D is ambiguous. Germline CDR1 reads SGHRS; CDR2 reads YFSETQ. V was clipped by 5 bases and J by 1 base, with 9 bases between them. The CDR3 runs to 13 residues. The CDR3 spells CASRGQTQETQYF. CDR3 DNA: TGCGCCAGCAGGGGTCAGACCCAAGAGACCCAGTACTTC.

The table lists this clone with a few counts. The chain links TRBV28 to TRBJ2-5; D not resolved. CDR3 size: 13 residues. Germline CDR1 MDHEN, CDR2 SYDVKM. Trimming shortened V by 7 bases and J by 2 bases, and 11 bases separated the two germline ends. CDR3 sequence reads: CASNSQAQETQYF. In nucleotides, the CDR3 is TGTGCCAGCAATAGCCAGGCTCAAGAGACCCAGTACTTC.

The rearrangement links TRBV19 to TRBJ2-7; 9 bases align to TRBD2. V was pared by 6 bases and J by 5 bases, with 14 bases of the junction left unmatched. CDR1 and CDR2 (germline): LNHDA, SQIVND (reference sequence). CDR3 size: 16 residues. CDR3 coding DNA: TGTGCCAGTAGCCTGGGACTAGCCAATGCGGGACACGAGCAGTACTTC. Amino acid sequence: CASSLGLANAGHEQYF.

The CDR3 sequence is CASSTAGVSTDTQYF. The CDR3 nucleotides read TGTGCCAGCAGCACGGCGGGAGTGTCTACAGATACGCAGTATTTT. The chain couples TRBV7-2 to TRBJ2-3; 7 bases align to TRBD2. The germline V gene encodes CDR1 SGHTA and CDR2 FQGNSA. Trimming cost V 5 bases and J 3 bases; bases outside gene matches: 8. This CDR3 region has 15 residues.

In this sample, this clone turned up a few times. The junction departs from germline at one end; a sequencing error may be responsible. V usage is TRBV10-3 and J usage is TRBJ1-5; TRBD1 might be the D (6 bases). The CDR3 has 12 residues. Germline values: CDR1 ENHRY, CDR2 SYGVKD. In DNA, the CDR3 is TGTGCCATCAGTGGGGACAACCAGCGCCAGCATTTT. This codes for CAISGDNQRQHF.

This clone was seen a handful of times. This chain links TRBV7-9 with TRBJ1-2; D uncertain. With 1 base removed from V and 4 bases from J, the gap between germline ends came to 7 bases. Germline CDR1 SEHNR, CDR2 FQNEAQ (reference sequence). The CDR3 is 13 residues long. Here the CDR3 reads CASSLDGPYGYTF. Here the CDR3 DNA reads TGTGCCAGCAGCTTAGATGGGCCCTATGGCTACACCTTC. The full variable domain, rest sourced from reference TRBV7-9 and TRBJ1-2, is DTGVSQNPRHKITKRGQNVTFRCDPISEHNRLYWYRQTLGQGPEFLTYFQNEAQLEKSRLLSDRFSAERPKGSFSTLEIQRTEQGDSAMYLCASSLDGPYGYTFGSGTRLTVV.

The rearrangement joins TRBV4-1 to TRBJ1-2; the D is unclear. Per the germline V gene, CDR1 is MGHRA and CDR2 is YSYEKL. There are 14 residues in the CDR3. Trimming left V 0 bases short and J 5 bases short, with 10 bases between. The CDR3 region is CASSQESLVYGYTF. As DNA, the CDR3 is TGCGCCAGCAGCCAAGAATCTCTGGTTTATGGCTACACCTTC.

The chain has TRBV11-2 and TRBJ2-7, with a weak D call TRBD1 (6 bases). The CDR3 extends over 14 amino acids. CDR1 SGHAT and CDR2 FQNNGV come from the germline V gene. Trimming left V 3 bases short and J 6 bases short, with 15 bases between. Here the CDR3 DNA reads TGTGCCAGCAGCTTTGCCAGGCGCAGGGGCGAGCAGTACTTC. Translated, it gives CASSFARRRGEQYF.

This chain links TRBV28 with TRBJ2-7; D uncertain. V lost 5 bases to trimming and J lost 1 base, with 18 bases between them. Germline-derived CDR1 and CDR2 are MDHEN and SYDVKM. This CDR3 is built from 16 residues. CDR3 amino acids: CASSPLGWQASYEQYF. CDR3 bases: TGTGCCAGCAGTCCCCTCGGGTGGCAAGCATCCTACGAGCAGTACTTC.

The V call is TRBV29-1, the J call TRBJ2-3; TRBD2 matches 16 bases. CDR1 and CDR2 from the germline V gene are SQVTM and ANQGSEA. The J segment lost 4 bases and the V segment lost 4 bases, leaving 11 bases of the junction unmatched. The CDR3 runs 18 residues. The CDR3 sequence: CSVGGLAGGQVKADTQYF. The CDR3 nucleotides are TGCAGCGTTGGGGGACTAGCGGGAGGGCAGGTCAAGGCAGATACGCAGTATTTT.

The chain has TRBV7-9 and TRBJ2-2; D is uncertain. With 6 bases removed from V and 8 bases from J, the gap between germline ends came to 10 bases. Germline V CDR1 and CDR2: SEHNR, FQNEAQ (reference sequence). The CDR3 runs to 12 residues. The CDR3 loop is CASRPGAGELFF. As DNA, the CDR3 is TGTGCCAGCAGGCCCGGCGCGGGGGAGCTGTTTTTT.

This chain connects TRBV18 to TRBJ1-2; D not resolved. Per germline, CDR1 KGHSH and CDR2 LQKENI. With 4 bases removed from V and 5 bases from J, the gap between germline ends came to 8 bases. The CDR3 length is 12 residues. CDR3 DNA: TGTGCCAGCTCACAAGAGACATATGGCTACACCTTC. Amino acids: CASSQETYGYTF. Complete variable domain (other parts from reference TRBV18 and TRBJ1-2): NAGVMQNPRHLVRRRGQEARLRCSPMKGHSHVYWYRQLPEEGLKFMVYLQKENIIDESGMPKERFSAEFPKEGPSILRIQQVVRGDSAAYFCASSQETYGYTFGSGTRLTVV.

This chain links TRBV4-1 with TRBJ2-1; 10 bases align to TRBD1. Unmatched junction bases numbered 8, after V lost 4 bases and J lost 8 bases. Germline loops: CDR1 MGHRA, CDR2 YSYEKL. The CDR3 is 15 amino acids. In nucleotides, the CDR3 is TGCGCCAGCAGCCTCGCGACAGGGGGCTGGGATGAGCAGTTCTTC. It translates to CASSLATGGWDEQFF.

Written as DNA, the CDR3 is TGTGCCAGCAATAGGATGGGGGGGGAGCTGTTTTTT. This gives the protein CASNRMGGELFF. The rearrangement uses TRBV6-5 and TRBJ2-2, with D unresolved. Trimming stripped 7 bases from V and 8 bases from J, with 11 bases between. This CDR3 contains 12 residues. The germline gives CDR1 MNHEY, CDR2 SVGAGI.

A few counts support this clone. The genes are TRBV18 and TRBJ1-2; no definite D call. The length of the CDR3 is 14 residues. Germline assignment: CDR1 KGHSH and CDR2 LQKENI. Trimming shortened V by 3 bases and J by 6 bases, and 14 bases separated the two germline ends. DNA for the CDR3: TGTGCCAGCTCACCTATCGAGGATGCCAATGGCTACACCTTC. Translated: CASSPIEDANGYTF. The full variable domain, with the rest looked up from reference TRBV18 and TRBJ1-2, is NAGVMQNPRHLVRRRGQEARLRCSPMKGHSHVYWYRQLPEEGLKFMVYLQKENIIDESGMPKERFSAEFPKEGPSILRIQQVVRGDSAAYFCASSPIEDANGYTFGSGTRLTVV.

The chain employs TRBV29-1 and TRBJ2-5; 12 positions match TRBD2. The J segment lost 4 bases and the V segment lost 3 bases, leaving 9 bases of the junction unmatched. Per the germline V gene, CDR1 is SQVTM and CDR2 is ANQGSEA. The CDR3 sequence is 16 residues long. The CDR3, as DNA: TGCAGCGTTGAGTTCCTAGCGGGAGGGACTGGAGAGACCCAGTACTTC. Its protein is CSVEFLAGGTGETQYF.

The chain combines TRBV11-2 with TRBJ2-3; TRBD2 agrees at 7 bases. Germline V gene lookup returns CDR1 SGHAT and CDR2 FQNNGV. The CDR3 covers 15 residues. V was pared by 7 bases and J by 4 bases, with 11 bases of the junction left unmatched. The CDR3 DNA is TGTGCCAGCACGGGCGGGAGTGCCGGCGCAGATACGCAGTATTTT. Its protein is CASTGGSAGADTQYF.

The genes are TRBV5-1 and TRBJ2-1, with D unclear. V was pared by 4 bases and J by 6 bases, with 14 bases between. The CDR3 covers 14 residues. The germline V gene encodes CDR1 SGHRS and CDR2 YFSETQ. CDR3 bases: TGCGCCAGCAGCATGGGATCCTGGTCCAATGAGCAGTTCTTC. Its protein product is CASSMGSWSNEQFF.

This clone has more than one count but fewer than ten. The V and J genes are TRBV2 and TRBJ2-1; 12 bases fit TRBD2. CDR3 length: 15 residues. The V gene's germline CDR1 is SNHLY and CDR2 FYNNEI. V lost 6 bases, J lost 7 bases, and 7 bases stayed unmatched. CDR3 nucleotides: TGTGCCAGCAGACGACTAGCGGGAGCTCATAATGAGCAGTTCTTC. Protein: CASRRLAGAHNEQFF.

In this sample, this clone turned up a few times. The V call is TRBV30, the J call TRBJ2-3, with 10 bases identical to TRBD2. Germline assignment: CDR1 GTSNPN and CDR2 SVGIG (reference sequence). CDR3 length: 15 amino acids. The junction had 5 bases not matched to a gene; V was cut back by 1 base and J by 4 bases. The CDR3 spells CAWSELAGLADTQYF. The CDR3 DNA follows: TGTGCCTGGAGTGAACTAGCGGGACTAGCAGATACGCAGTATTTT.

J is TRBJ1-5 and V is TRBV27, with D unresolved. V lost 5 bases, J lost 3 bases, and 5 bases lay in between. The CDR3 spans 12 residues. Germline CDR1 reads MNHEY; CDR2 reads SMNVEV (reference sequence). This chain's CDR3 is CASSPHNQPQHF. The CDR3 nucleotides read TGTGCCAGCAGTCCCCACAATCAGCCCCAGCATTTT.

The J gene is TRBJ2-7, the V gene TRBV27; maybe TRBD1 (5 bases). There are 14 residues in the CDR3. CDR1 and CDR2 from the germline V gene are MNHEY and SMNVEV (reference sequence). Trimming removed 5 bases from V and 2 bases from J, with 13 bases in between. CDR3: CASSPALGAYEQYF. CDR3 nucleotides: TGTGCCAGCAGTCCTGCCCTAGGGGCCTACGAGCAGTACTTC.

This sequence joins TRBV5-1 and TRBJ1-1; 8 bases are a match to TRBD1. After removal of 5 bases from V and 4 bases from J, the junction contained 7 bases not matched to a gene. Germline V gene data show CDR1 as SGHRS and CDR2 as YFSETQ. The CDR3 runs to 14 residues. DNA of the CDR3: TGCGCCAGCAGGGCAGGGGGCGCCTCCACTGAAGCTTTCTTT. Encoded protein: CASRAGGASTEAFF.